This T cell receptor (beta chain) was recovered during a study of blood T cell repertoires in COVID-19. Background on the study: The samples span acute and convalescent COVID-19 from the United States, Italy and Spain. Nucleic acid was either cDNA or gDNA, and it came from T cells, B-cell-depleted T cells, or PBMCs.

The CDR3 consists of 13 residues. Deletions cut 8 bases from V and 4 bases from J, with 14 bases between. From germline, CDR1 is SNHLY and CDR2 FYNNEI. Original analysis: Amplification of reference gene primers provided the estimated nucleated cell counts. Measured with immunoSEQ multiplex PCR; TCRdb has only the in-frame clones, and not every one. The DNA gave D and trimming, while V, J and clone size come from that table. The profile shows 270,000 or so clones, 80% to 90% of them singletons. This clonotype was sampled from a woman in her twenties or thirties with active or convalescent COVID-19. V and J are TRBV2 and TRBJ1-2; D unclear. Sequencing was performed on peripheral blood. The CDR3 DNA sequence: TGTGCCAGCGTCAACCCCGTGGCCTATGGCTACACCTTC. The encoded protein is CASVNPVAYGYTF.